The 21 T cell receptor beta chains below were found in one sample sequenced in a study of T cell repertoires in cytomegalovirus infection. One entry per CDR3 protein, called by TCRdb with MiXCR from the reads. The data contain about 260,000 distinct CDR3 sequences, roughly 15% of them seen just once; the ten biggest clones take up roughly 9.7%. Sequencing input: PBMCs. These receptors all come from a human donor in good health (CMV status not recorded). Some clones in this sample may be carry-over from other donors' samples.

In its sample, this clonotype was seen many times. The V call is TRBV5-1, the J call TRBJ2-2; D is ambiguous. This CDR3 contains 17 residues. CDR1 is SGHRS, CDR2 YFSETQ, per germline. The ends were cut back, 0 bases at V and 4 bases at J, with 16 bases in the middle. CDR3 bases: TGCGCCAGCAGCTTGGCCAGAACAGCCTTGAGCACCGGGGAGCTGTTTTTT. Encoded protein: CASSLARTALSTGELFF.

This clonotype was counted a few times. One end of the junction varies from germline; a read error may be responsible. The chain links TRBV2 to TRBJ1-2; D is possibly TRBD1 (5 bases). Germline V gene data show CDR1 as SNHLY and CDR2 as FYNNEI. CDR3 size: 15 residues. DNA of the CDR3: TGTGCCAGCAGTCAAGCTGGGGGAGCTAACTATGGCTACACCTTC. Translated, it gives CASSQAGGANYGYTF. Drawing the rest from reference TRBV2 and TRBJ1-2, the complete variable domain is EPEVTQTPSHQVTQMGQEVILRCVPISNHLYFYWYRQILGQKVEFLVSFYNNEISEKSEIFDDQFSVERPDGSNFTLKIRSTKLEDSAMYFCASSQAGGANYGYTFGSGTRLTVV.

The chain joins TRBV20-1 to TRBJ2-3, with 8 bases that match TRBD2. V shed 4 bases, J shed 2 bases, and the junction held 11 bases outside the gene matches. Germline CDR1 and CDR2: DFQATT and SNEGSKA (reference sequence). The CDR3 sequence is 16 residues long. The CDR3 here is CSATITLAGPTDTQYF. Here the CDR3 DNA reads TGCAGTGCTACGATTACCTTAGCGGGGCCCACAGATACGCAGTATTTT.

In nucleotides, the CDR3 is TGTGCCAGCAGACTGGGGACAGCAAACACCGGGGAGCTGTTTTTT. This sequence encodes CASRLGTANTGELFF. The chain recombines TRBV2 with TRBJ2-2, with 7 bases fitting TRBD1. Germline values: CDR1 SNHLY, CDR2 FYNNEI. With V trimmed by 6 bases and J by 2 bases, 6 bases remained unmatched. This CDR3 contains 15 residues.

This clonotype was counted at least ten times. J is TRBJ2-1 and V is TRBV19; D assignment may be TRBD1 or TRBD2 (6 bases each). This CDR3 has 13 amino acids. V lost 5 bases and J lost 12, with 17 bases in between. CDR1 and CDR2 from the germline V gene are LNHDA and SQIVND (reference sequence). The CDR3 reads CASSLPGALGQFF. CDR3 DNA sequence: TGTGCCAGTAGTCTCCCGGGGGCCCTGGGGCAGTTCTTC.

The sample holds a few counts of this clonotype. The chain recombines TRBV7-9 with TRBJ2-3; 7 nucleotides agree with TRBD1. The CDR3 is 18 amino acids. The trim removed 2 bases at V and 2 bases at J, leaving 13 bases unmatched. Germline V gives CDR1 SEHNR, CDR2 FQNEAQ (reference sequence). CDR3 nucleotides: TGTGCCAGCAGCTTATTGGCCCTCCGGGACAGATCCACAGATACGCAGTATTTT. The encoded protein is CASSLLALRDRSTDTQYF.

Many counts were recorded for this clonotype. V is TRBV24-1 and J is TRBJ2-1, with 12 bases lining up with TRBD2. The V gene end was trimmed by 2 bases and the J gene end by 9 bases; junction bases not matched to a gene: 10. Germline values: CDR1 KGHDR, CDR2 SFDVKD. This CDR3 has 17 amino acids. The CDR3 reads CATSDSEAASGRVEQFF. The CDR3 bases are TGTGCCACCAGTGATTCGGAAGCGGCTAGCGGGAGGGTTGAGCAGTTCTTC.

The chain is built from TRBV5-4 and TRBJ2-3; D is possibly TRBD1 (6 bases). The CDR3 totals 15 residues. Germline V lookup: CDR1 SGHNT, CDR2 YYREEE (reference sequence). V lost 2 bases to trimming and J lost 4 bases, with 14 bases between them. DNA for the CDR3: TGTGCCAGCAGCTTAACAGGGTCGTGGGCAGATACGCAGTATTTT. Translation: CASSLTGSWADTQYF.

The chain carries TRBV11-2 and TRBJ1-5, with D perhaps matching TRBD1 (6 bases). Deletions cut 3 bases from V and 6 bases from J, with 9 bases between. The CDR3 length is 13 residues. Germline V gene sequence: CDR1 SGHAT, CDR2 FQNNGV. CDR3 in DNA: TGTGCCAGCAGCTTGGGGGCGGCTCAGCCCCAGCATTTT. This gives the protein CASSLGAAQPQHF.

J is TRBJ1-5 and V is TRBV7-2; a weak D match, TRBD1 (5 bases). The CDR3 sequence is 18 residues long. V lost 0 bases, J lost 0 bases, and 15 bases lay in between. Germline assignment: CDR1 SGHTA and CDR2 FQGNSA. CDR3 bases: TGTGCCAGCAGCTTAGCGCTAAAGGGGCAGAGTAGCAATCAGCCCCAGCATTTT. Its translation is CASSLALKGQSSNQPQHF.

CDR3 residues: CASSPIGSPLHF. In DNA form, the CDR3 reads TGTGCCAGCAGCCCGATTGGTTCACCCCTCCACTTT. This rearrangement joins TRBV28 to TRBJ1-6; D remains unclear. This CDR3 has 12 residues. The V and J ends lost 6 bases and 9 bases respectively, with 9 bases between them. Germline assignment: CDR1 MDHEN and CDR2 SYDVKM.

This chain connects TRBV3-1 to TRBJ2-6; 7 bases agree with TRBD2. With 7 bases clipped from V and 0 bases from J, the junction kept 12 bases outside the gene matches. CDR1 is LGHDT, CDR2 YNNKEL, per germline (reference sequence). The CDR3 totals 18 residues. CDR3 in DNA: TGTGCCAGCACCATGCGTGGCGGGGGAAGCTCTGGGGCCAACGTCCTGACTTTC. Protein: CASTMRGGGSSGANVLTF.

This clonotype was counted ten times or more. V usage is TRBV7-2 and J usage is TRBJ1-5; D is undetermined. CDR1 is SGHTA and CDR2 is FQGNSA in the germline V gene. V was cut by 1 base and J by 5 bases, with 6 bases left in between. The CDR3 length is 13 residues. The CDR3 protein is CASSLVEDQPQHF. In DNA, the CDR3 is TGTGCCAGCAGCTTAGTGGAAGATCAGCCCCAGCATTTT.

This chain's CDR3 is CASSVERSPLHF. In DNA, the CDR3 is TGTGCCAGCAGCGTAGAGAGGTCACCCCTCCACTTT. This rearrangement joins TRBV7-8 to TRBJ1-6; D is unresolved. Per the germline V gene, CDR1 is SGHVS and CDR2 is FQNEAQ. V was pared by 5 bases and J by 10 bases, with 9 bases between. CDR3 length: 12 amino acids. The full variable domain, rest sourced from reference TRBV7-8 and TRBJ1-6, is GAGVSQSPRYKVAKRGQDVALRCDPISGHVSLFWYQQALGQGPEFLTYFQNEAQLDKSGLPSDRFFAERPEGSVSTLKIQRTQQEDSAVYLCASSVERSPLHFGNGTRLTVT.

This clonotype has ten or more counts. The rearrangement uses TRBV7-2 and TRBJ2-3; D uncertain. The germline gives CDR1 SGHTA, CDR2 FQGNSA. CDR3 length equals 13 residues. V dropped 10 bases and J dropped 4 bases, with 15 bases sitting between them. CDR3 region: CATAGVLSDTQYF. CDR3 nucleotide sequence: TGTGCCACCGCAGGCGTGCTATCAGATACGCAGTATTTT.

This sequence joins TRBV12-3 or TRBV12-4 and TRBJ2-5, with D possibly being TRBD2 (6 bases). The CDR3 sequence is 12 residues long. V gave up 2 bases and J gave up 9 bases, with 10 bases separating them. The CDR3 region is CASSLNPGAQYF. Here the CDR3 DNA reads TGTGCCAGCAGTTTAAACCCGGGGGCCCAGTACTTC.

This clonotype was counted a few times. J is TRBJ1-6 and V is TRBV18; 9 nucleotides match TRBD1. Unmatched junction bases numbered 19, after V lost 6 bases and J lost 1 base. CDR3 length equals 21 residues. Germline CDR1 is KGHSH and CDR2 is LQKENI. The CDR3 here is CASSLERPGQGSGSYNSPLHF. The CDR3 DNA reads as TGTGCCAGCTCCCTTGAGAGACCGGGACAGGGATCGGGATCCTATAATTCACCCCTCCACTTT.

The chain uses TRBV27 and TRBJ2-7, with D tentatively TRBD1 (6 bases). Germline V gene data show CDR1 as MNHEY and CDR2 as SMNVEV (reference sequence). The V end lost 7 bases, the J end lost 4 bases, and 17 bases lay between the germline ends. The CDR3 is 14 amino acids. CDR3 sequence (DNA): TGTGCCAGCAAGGGTTCAGGGGACCCTTACGAGCAGTACTTC. Amino acid sequence: CASKGSGDPYEQYF.

This clonotype appeared a few times. This rearrangement joins TRBV6-2 or TRBV6-3 to TRBJ2-7; 13 bases match TRBD2. CDR3 length: 15 residues. Germline V CDR1 and CDR2: MNHEY, SVGEGT. V lost 6 bases to trimming and J lost 0 bases; unmatched junction nucleotides: 2. The CDR3 is CASSGTSGTSYEQYF. In DNA form, the CDR3 reads TGTGCCAGCAGCGGGACTAGCGGGACCTCCTACGAGCAGTACTTC.

This clonotype has just a few counts. The chain couples TRBV20-1 to TRBJ1-3; D not resolved. Per the germline V gene, CDR1 is DFQATT and CDR2 is SNEGSKA (reference sequence). The CDR3 extends over 14 amino acids. The germline V and J ends were trimmed by 6 bases and 2 bases, with 14 bases remaining between them. CDR3 loop: CSATSYGAGNTIYF. The DNA of the CDR3 is TGCAGTGCCACGTCGTACGGGGCTGGAAACACCATATATTTT.

This clonotype was recorded a few times. This chain joins TRBV20-1 and TRBJ2-2; tentatively, D is TRBD1 (6 bases). The CDR3 covers 13 residues. Germline loops: CDR1 DFQATT, CDR2 SNEGSKA (reference sequence). Deletions cut 6 bases from V and 3 bases from J, with 11 bases between. The CDR3, as DNA: TGCAGTGCCAAGGACAGCTACACCGGGGAGCTGTTTTTT. This translates into CSAKDSYTGELFF.